This passage covers 2 T cell receptor beta chains from one sample sequenced in a study of radiation and T cells in renal cell carcinoma. The sample's time point: blood 4 weeks post-SBRT, at nephrectomy. Treatment denoted: 15 Gy SBRT to primary tumor, nephrectomy 4 weeks later. The table came from immunoSEQ multiplex PCR; TCRdb's copy has only in-frame clones and leaves some out. Seen here are around 180,000 clones, about nine tenths observed once, and the top ten hold approximately 11%. Sequencing used blood, obtained from a patient whose treatment included radiotherapy and nephrectomy. Receptors were obtained from a woman in her forties or fifties with renal cell carcinoma.

The chain combines TRBV7-2 with TRBJ2-3, with D maybe TRBD2 (5 bases). Between the trimmed V and J ends, which lost 1 base and 0 bases, there was a span of 11 bases. Germline V gives CDR1 SGHTA, CDR2 FQGNSA. This CDR3 has 16 amino acids. The CDR3 here is CASSLESGASTDTQYF. CDR3 nucleotide sequence: TGTGCCAGCAGCTTAGAAAGCGGAGCGAGCACAGATACGCAGTATTTT.

The V call is TRBV7-9, the J call TRBJ1-2, with D possibly being TRBD1 (6 bases). CDR1 and CDR2 from the germline V gene are SEHNR and FQNEAQ (reference sequence). The CDR3 has 14 residues. V gave up 1 base and J gave up 4 bases, with 10 bases separating them. The CDR3 sequence is CASSLERGVYGYTF. In DNA, the CDR3 is TGTGCCAGCAGCTTAGAGAGGGGGGTCTATGGCTACACCTTC.